This T cell receptor beta chain was identified in a study of CD8 T cells in ankylosing spondylitis. Study-level points and caveats: Reportedly, disease-linked clones are significantly enriched in ankylosing spondylitis patients' matched synovial fluid. Relatively rare in peripheral blood, disease-linked clones were also CD8+.

TCRdb ran MiXCR on the 5' RACE reads and lists one entry per CDR3 protein. Among around 340,000 distinct CDR3 sequences listed, roughly 22% were seen once. This CDR3 contains 15 residues. The germline CDR1 and CDR2 sequences are SGDLS and YYNGEE. J lost 8 bases, V lost 4 bases, and 9 bases had no gene match. This clonotype has more than one count but fewer than ten. Its specificity is not known. The clonotype originates from a male donor with ankylosing spondylitis or in good health (not recorded which). V is TRBV9 and J is TRBJ2-1; 10 nucleotides match TRBD2. Sequencing was carried out using blood, either unsorted or a sorted T cell fraction (not recorded which). CDR3 DNA: TGTGCCAGCAGCCCCAGCGGGGGGGCGATCTATGAGCAGTTCTTC. This encodes CASSPSGGAIYEQFF.